Shown below are 3 T cell receptor beta chains from a single sample sequenced in a study of memory CD4+ T cells and cytomegalovirus serostatus. Clones were sequenced by immunoSEQ multiplex PCR, and TCRdb holds only the in-frame ones, with some missing. There are 50,000 to 65,000 clones in the sample; roughly 80% occur only once, and almost 0.9% lies in the top ten. Single viable CD3+CD4+CD8-CD45RO+ cells were sorted as the memory CD4+ T cells. Sequenced input: memory CD4+ T cells from blood. All receptors come from an adult in good health and CMV-seronegative.

The V and J genes are TRBV6-6 and TRBJ2-7; TRBD2 aligns across 7 bases. This CDR3 is 13 amino acids long. Unmatched junction bases numbered 7, after V lost 6 bases and J lost 5 bases. Germline CDR1 and CDR2: MNHNY and SVGAGI (reference sequence). The CDR3 sequence is CASRRTSPHEQYF. As DNA, the CDR3 is TGTGCCAGCAGAAGGACTAGTCCCCACGAGCAGTACTTC.

By its share, this clone is medium-sized. The genes are TRBV28 and TRBJ1-1; no firm D call. V was pared by 3 bases and J by 1 base, with 6 bases between. This CDR3 is built from 13 residues. Germline loops: CDR1 MDHEN, CDR2 SYDVKM. The CDR3 coding sequence is TGTGCCAGCAGTTTCGACGGGAACACTGAAGCTTTCTTT. Translating gives CASSFDGNTEAFF.

The V gene is TRBV6-5, the J gene TRBJ1-5; no definite D call. Between the trimmed V and J ends, which lost 0 bases and 2 bases, there was a span of 5 bases. Looked up from germline, CDR1 is MNHEY and CDR2 is SVGAGI. This CDR3 comprises 14 residues. CDR3 amino acids: CASSYSRGNQPQHF. The CDR3 coding sequence is TGTGCCAGCAGTTACTCTCGGGGCAATCAGCCCCAGCATTTT.